This TCR beta chain originates from a study of T cells in Graves' hyperthyroidism and ophthalmopathy. Source material for PBMCs was over 7.5 ml fresh peripheral blood. Template material for amplifying TCR beta CDR3 regions consisted of RNA transcripts. The TCR CDR3 first-round RT-PCR relied on the HTBI primer set. One entry per CDR3 protein results from TCRdb running MiXCR on the multiplex PCR reads. This sample has around 290,000 distinct CDR3 sequences, with more than 10% found just once. Germline-derived CDR1 and CDR2 are MDHEN and SYDVKM. The CDR3 runs 14 residues. With 2 bases clipped from V and 6 bases from J, the junction kept 3 bases outside the gene matches.

Material for sequencing was blood. The chain joins TRBV28 to TRBJ2-2, with 7 nucleotides matching TRBD2. This receptor was obtained from a woman in her 30s with Graves' hyperthyroidism that later progressed to Graves' ophthalmopathy. Written as DNA, the CDR3 is TGTGCCAGCAGTTTAGGGGGGGAAGCCGGGGAGCTGTTTTTT. Translated: CASSLGGEAGELFF.